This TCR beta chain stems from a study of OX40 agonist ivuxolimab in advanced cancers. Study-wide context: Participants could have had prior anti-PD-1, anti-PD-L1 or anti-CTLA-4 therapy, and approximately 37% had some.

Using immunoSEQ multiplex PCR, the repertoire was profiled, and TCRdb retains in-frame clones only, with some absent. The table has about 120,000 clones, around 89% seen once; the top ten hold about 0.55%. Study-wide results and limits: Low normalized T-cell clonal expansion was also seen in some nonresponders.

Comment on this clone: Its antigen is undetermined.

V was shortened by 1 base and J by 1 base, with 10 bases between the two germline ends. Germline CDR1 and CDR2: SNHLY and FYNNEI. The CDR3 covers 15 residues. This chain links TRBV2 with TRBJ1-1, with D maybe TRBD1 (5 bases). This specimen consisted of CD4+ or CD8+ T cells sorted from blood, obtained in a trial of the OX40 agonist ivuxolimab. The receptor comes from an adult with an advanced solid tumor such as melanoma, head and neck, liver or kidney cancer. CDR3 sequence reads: CASSEGGLPNTEAFF. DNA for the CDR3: TGTGCCAGCAGTGAAGGGGGACTCCCGAACACTGAAGCTTTCTTT.